These 32 T cell receptor beta chains were sequenced from one sample in a study of human T cells and chemical hapten exposure. In TCRdb, the RACE reads were re-called with MiXCR into one record per CDR3 protein. The sample carries about 140,000 distinct CDR3 sequences, about 10% recorded once. Sample time point: patch test 2, 6 weeks after DPC sensitization. Treatment in this sample: therapeutic diphenylcyclopropenone sensitization with weekly scalp DPC. Sequences were derived from whole blood, sampled in connection with sensitization to the hapten diphenylcyclopropenone (DPC). These receptors were obtained from a woman between 50 and 59 years old with alopecia areata. Some clones in this sample may be carry-over from other donors' samples.

The V gene is TRBV12-3 or TRBV12-4, the J gene TRBJ2-2; TRBD1 agrees at 9 bases. CDR3 length: 16 amino acids. V dropped 3 bases and J dropped 2; count of bases not matched to a gene: 4. CDR3 residues: CASSLVQGANTGELFF. CDR3 coding DNA: TGTGCCAGCAGTTTGGTACAGGGGGCTAACACCGGGGAGCTGTTTTTT.

At least ten counts were recorded for this clonotype. The chain joins TRBV21-1 to TRBJ1-3; TRBD1, as called in the table, went unchecked against the DNA. TRBV21-1 is classified as a pseudogene. The CDR3 is made up of 14 amino acids. CDR3 sequence reads: CASSTGASGNTIYF. In DNA form, the CDR3 reads TGTGCCAGCAGCACAGGGGCCTCTGGAAACACCATATATTTT.

This clonotype was observed a single time. The chain carries TRBV29-1 and TRBJ2-7, with TRBD2 identical over 15 bases. CDR1 and CDR2 from the germline V gene are SQVTM and ANQGSEA. V shed 6 bases and J 7 bases; nucleotides not matched to a gene: 7. This CDR3 spans 14 amino acids. CDR3 protein: CSVAGTSGRKEQYF. In DNA form, the CDR3 reads TGCAGCGTCGCCGGGACTAGCGGGAGGAAAGAGCAGTACTTC.

This clonotype turned up a few times. V is TRBV4-1 and J is TRBJ2-1, with 10 nucleotides matching TRBD2. This CDR3 has 15 residues. The germline CDR1 and CDR2 sequences are MGHRA and YSYEKL. The V gene end was trimmed by 1 base and the J gene end by 4 bases; junction bases not matched to a gene: 1. CDR3 sequence: CASSQASGRYNEQFF. The DNA of the CDR3 is TGCGCCAGCAGCCAAGCTAGCGGGAGATACAATGAGCAGTTCTTC.

This clonotype was detected many times. The V and J genes are TRBV6-2 or TRBV6-3 and TRBJ1-5; 9 positions match TRBD1. The V and J ends lost 6 bases and 7 bases, in that order; junction bases with no gene match: 7. The CDR3 is 14 residues long. CDR1 and CDR2 from the germline V gene are MNHEY and SVGEGT. The CDR3: CASRTPGQGQPQHF. The CDR3 DNA reads as TGTGCCAGCAGAACCCCGGGACAGGGCCAGCCCCAGCATTTT.

The V call is TRBV12-3 or TRBV12-4, the J call TRBJ2-1; a possible D gene is TRBD2 (5 bases). CDR3 length: 16 residues. The V end was cut by 3 bases, the J end by 0 bases, with 12 bases between. The CDR3 reads CASSFGGRSSYNEQFF. CDR3 in DNA: TGTGCCAGCAGTTTCGGTGGGAGAAGCTCCTACAATGAGCAGTTCTTC.

There are a few counts of this clonotype. V gene TRBV6-1 combines with J gene TRBJ2-2; D possibly corresponds to TRBD1 (5 bases). Germline assignment: CDR1 MNHNS and CDR2 SASEGT. The V end lost 2 bases, the J end lost 9 bases, and 7 bases lay between the germline ends. The CDR3 consists of 12 residues. Here the CDR3 DNA reads TGTGCCAGCAGTGAACAGGGCTGGGAGCTGTTTTTT. As protein: CASSEQGWELFF.

This sequence joins TRBV6-5 and TRBJ1-1; TRBD1 is a possible D gene (5 bases). In germline, CDR1 is MNHEY, CDR2 SVGAGI. The CDR3 has 14 amino acids. Trimming removed 2 bases from V and 2 bases from J, with 9 bases in between. The CDR3 here is CASSYDRINTEAFF. CDR3 bases: TGTGCCAGCAGTTACGACAGAATCAACACTGAAGCTTTCTTT.

The chain links TRBV7-8 to TRBJ2-5, with D possibly being TRBD2 (6 bases). CDR1 and CDR2 from the germline V gene are SGHVS and FQNEAQ. With 2 bases removed from V and 3 bases from J, the gap between germline ends came to 10 bases. The CDR3 is 14 amino acids. The CDR3 reads CASSLPPSEETQYF. In DNA form, the CDR3 reads TGTGCCAGCAGCTTACCCCCTAGCGAAGAGACCCAGTACTTC.

This clonotype was counted at least ten times. V gene TRBV4-1 combines with J gene TRBJ2-7; 12 bases map to TRBD1. Germline-derived CDR1 and CDR2 are MGHRA and YSYEKL. The CDR3 spans 16 residues. V lost 5 bases to trimming and J lost 6 bases; unmatched junction nucleotides: 11. CDR3 coding DNA: TGCGCCAGCAGCTTACTAACCGGGACAGGGGGCGGCGAGCAGTACTTC. This gives the protein CASSLLTGTGGGEQYF.

This clonotype was observed a handful of times. The genes are TRBV20-1 and TRBJ2-7, with a possible D match to TRBD1 (6 bases). Germline V lookup: CDR1 DFQATT, CDR2 SNEGSKA (reference sequence). The CDR3 sequence is 15 residues long. V was trimmed by 5 bases and J by 2 bases, leaving 19 bases between them. The CDR3 here is CSAPPAVAGAYEQYF. The CDR3 DNA is TGCAGTGCTCCCCCCGCGGTGGCAGGGGCCTACGAGCAGTACTTC.

There are many counts of this clonotype. The chain carries TRBV7-2 and TRBJ1-1; D is ambiguous. V lost 1 base and J lost 5, with 14 bases in between. This CDR3 comprises 15 residues. CDR1 and CDR2 from the germline V gene are SGHTA and FQGNSA. CDR3 amino acids: CASSLEAGKGTEAFF. The CDR3, as DNA: TGTGCCAGCAGCTTAGAAGCGGGTAAAGGAACTGAAGCTTTCTTT. The full variable domain, with the rest looked up from reference TRBV7-2 and TRBJ1-1, is GAGVSQSPSNKVTEKGKDVELRCDPISGHTALYWYRQSLGQGLEFLIYFQGNSAPDKSGLPSDRFSAERTGGSVSTLTIQRTQQEDSAVYLCASSLEAGKGTEAFFGQGTRLTVV.

This clonotype was seen a handful of times. V gene TRBV7-9 combines with J gene TRBJ2-1; 9 bases are shared with TRBD1. The germline CDR1 and CDR2 sequences are SEHNR and FQNEAQ (reference sequence). V dropped 5 bases and J dropped 2; count of bases not matched to a gene: 10. CDR3 length: 17 amino acids. CDR3 in amino acids: CASSPEGQGVPYNEQFF. CDR3 nucleotides: TGTGCCAGCAGCCCCGAGGGACAGGGTGTTCCCTACAATGAGCAGTTCTTC.

This clonotype was seen repeatedly, ten times or more. The J gene is TRBJ1-3, the V gene TRBV3-1; D not resolved. Trimming shortened V by 4 bases and J by 10 bases, and 17 bases separated the two germline ends. The germline V gene has CDR1 LGHDT and CDR2 YNNKEL (reference sequence). The CDR3 covers 14 residues. The CDR3 loop reads CASSRQVGSGTIYF. In nucleotides, the CDR3 is TGTGCCAGCAGCCGCCAAGTTGGATCGGGGACCATATATTTT.

CDR3 in DNA: TGTGCCAGCAGCCAAGAAACAGAGAATTCACCCCTCCACTTT. This codes for CASSQETENSPLHF. The chain links TRBV14 to TRBJ1-6; D call uncertain. The germline CDR1 and CDR2 sequences are SGHDN and FVKESK. CDR3 length: 14 amino acids. Trimming shortened V by 0 bases and J by 7 bases, and 7 bases separated the two germline ends.

This clonotype was detected a few times. The genes are TRBV12-3 or TRBV12-4 and TRBJ2-7, with 8 bases identical to TRBD2. The CDR3 is 15 amino acids. The junction had 9 bases not matched to a gene; V was cut back by 5 bases and J by 3 bases. CDR3 in DNA: TGTGCCAGCAGTCCAATCAGCGGGAGTGTCTACGAGCAGTACTTC. The encoded protein is CASSPISGSVYEQYF.

V gene TRBV6-2 or TRBV6-3 combines with J gene TRBJ2-5; no clear D. CDR3 length equals 12 residues. Germline V gene lookup returns CDR1 MNHEY and CDR2 SVGEGT. V was pared by 2 bases and J by 3 bases, with 4 bases between. The CDR3 is CASSYQEETQYF. In nucleotides, the CDR3 is TGTGCCAGCAGTTACCAAGAAGAGACCCAGTACTTC.

This clonotype has only a few counts. The chain joins TRBV28 to TRBJ2-5; 12 bases are shared with TRBD1. CDR1 is MDHEN, CDR2 SYDVKM, per germline. J was trimmed by 4 bases and V by 8 bases; bases with no gene match: 8. The CDR3 is 15 amino acids. In DNA form, the CDR3 reads TGTGCCAGCGGGACAGGGGGCGCGCGACCAGAGACCCAGTACTTC. This translates into CASGTGGARPETQYF.

This clonotype was counted only a few times. V is TRBV6-2 or TRBV6-3 and J is TRBJ2-1, with 7 bases identical to TRBD1. Germline-derived CDR1 and CDR2 are MNHEY and SVGEGT. The CDR3 has 12 amino acids. J was trimmed by 10 bases and V by 8 bases; bases with no gene match: 8. The CDR3 DNA reads as TGTGCCAGCCAAAATCTAGGGGGCGAGCAGTTCTTC. As protein: CASQNLGGEQFF.

On this clonotype: A read error is possible here, since a much larger clone lies one base away. This chain uses TRBV20-1 with TRBJ2-5; 7 bases align to TRBD2. CDR3 length: 13 residues. J lost 2 bases, V lost 6 bases, and 6 bases had no gene match. Germline V CDR1 and CDR2: DFQATT, SNEGSKA (reference sequence). The CDR3 protein is CSAAGRQQETQYF. CDR3 sequence (DNA): TGCAGTGCAGCGGGACGGCAACAAGAGACCCAGTACTTC.

This chain connects TRBV28 to TRBJ1-5; 11 positions match TRBD1. Germline CDR1 MDHEN, CDR2 SYDVKM. The length of the CDR3 is 15 residues. The V segment lost 6 bases and the J segment 2 bases; nucleotides outside the gene matches: 3. This CDR3 is CASRRTGGRNQPQHF. The CDR3 nucleotides read TGTGCCAGCAGACGGACAGGGGGCCGCAATCAGCCCCAGCATTTT.

This clonotype was found many times. The rearrangement links TRBV4-2 to TRBJ1-1; TRBD1 might be the D (5 bases). From germline, CDR1 is LGHNA and CDR2 YNFKEQ. The V end was cut by 0 bases, the J end by 4 bases, with 12 bases between. The CDR3 totals 15 residues. CDR3 in DNA: TGTGCCAGCAGCCAAGATGAGGGGAGCATCACTGAAGCTTTCTTT. This gives the protein CASSQDEGSITEAFF.

This clonotype was counted only a few times. V and J are TRBV29-1 and TRBJ2-7; 9 bases line up with TRBD2. Losses at the gene ends were 4 bases for V and 2 bases for J; bases not matched to a gene: 6. Germline V gives CDR1 SQVTM, CDR2 ANQGSEA. This CDR3 contains 14 residues. CDR3 protein: CSVVGREGTYEQYF. The CDR3 region has the DNA TGCAGCGTTGTTGGGCGGGAGGGAACCTACGAGCAGTACTTC.

V gene TRBV5-1 combines with J gene TRBJ2-7; possibly TRBD1 or TRBD2 for D (5 bases each). Germline assignment: CDR1 SGHRS and CDR2 YFSETQ. Trimming removed 4 bases from V and 2 bases from J, with 13 bases in between. CDR3 size: 14 residues. The CDR3 sequence: CASSDRDDPYEQYF. The DNA of the CDR3 is TGCGCCAGCAGCGACCGGGACGATCCCTACGAGCAGTACTTC.

The gene calls are TRBV5-1 and TRBJ2-2; 8 bases map to TRBD2. The CDR3 extends over 16 amino acids. CDR1 and CDR2 from the germline V gene are SGHRS and YFSETQ. The V and J ends lost 4 bases and 0 bases, in that order; junction bases with no gene match: 5. CDR3 residues: CASSLRGLANTGELFF. The CDR3 DNA reads as TGCGCCAGCAGCCTTCGGGGACTAGCGAACACCGGGGAGCTGTTTTTT.

This rearrangement joins TRBV5-8 to TRBJ1-2; TRBD1 aligns across 7 bases. V shed 0 bases, J shed 2 bases, and the junction held 4 bases outside the gene matches. CDR1 is SGHTS and CDR2 is YDEGEE in the germline V gene. The CDR3 is 15 amino acids. The CDR3 DNA is TGTGCCAGCAGCTTGGAGACAGGGACCAACTATGGCTACACCTTC. Translated: CASSLETGTNYGYTF.

This chain joins TRBV6-1 and TRBJ2-2; 12 bases are a match to TRBD2. Losses at the gene ends were 2 bases for V and 6 bases for J; bases not matched to a gene: 1. This CDR3 has 15 residues. Germline CDR1 MNHNS, CDR2 SASEGT. In DNA, the CDR3 is TGTGCCAGCAGTGAAACTAGCGGGAGGTCCGGGGAGCTGTTTTTT. Translating gives CASSETSGRSGELFF.

This clonotype appeared a few times. This rearrangement joins TRBV12-3 or TRBV12-4 to TRBJ1-1, with D tentatively TRBD1 (5 bases). The CDR3 covers 14 residues. Trimming stripped 1 base from V and 1 base from J, with 7 bases between. The CDR3 DNA reads TGTGCCAGCAGTTTAGACAGGTCGAACACTGAAGCTTTCTTT. Its translation is CASSLDRSNTEAFF.

This chain joins TRBV23-1 and TRBJ1-5; the D gene is possibly TRBD1 (5 bases). TRBV23-1 is flagged as an ORF with uncertain function. The CDR3 extends over 16 amino acids. V lost 0 bases and J lost 0, with 9 bases in between. The CDR3: CASSQSIQDSNQPQHF. In DNA form, the CDR3 reads TGCGCCAGCAGTCAATCGATACAGGATAGCAATCAGCCCCAGCATTTT.

The sample holds a few counts of this clonotype. The V gene is TRBV14, the J gene TRBJ2-7, with 13 bases aligning to TRBD2. The CDR3 is made up of 15 amino acids. V shed 6 bases and J 7 bases; nucleotides not matched to a gene: 9. The germline gives CDR1 SGHDN, CDR2 FVKESK. CDR3 protein: CASSAGLAGAREQYF. The CDR3, as DNA: TGTGCCAGCAGTGCAGGACTAGCGGGAGCTCGGGAGCAGTACTTC.

This clonotype was found a few times. The rearrangement joins TRBV4-1 to TRBJ1-4; TRBD1 agrees at 10 bases. Germline V lookup: CDR1 MGHRA, CDR2 YSYEKL. The CDR3 is made up of 14 amino acids. The ends lost 6 bases at V and 7 bases at J; junction bases unmatched: 5. The CDR3 DNA reads as TGCGCCAGCAGGCGGACAGGGGGAAGTGAAAAACTGTTTTTT. Encoded protein: CASRRTGGSEKLFF.

The chain links TRBV5-4 to TRBJ2-5, with TRBD1 identical over 7 bases. V gave up 7 bases and J gave up 2 bases; unmatched junction bases: 17. The CDR3 extends over 17 amino acids. Germline values: CDR1 SGHNT, CDR2 YYREEE (reference sequence). CDR3 nucleotides: TGTGCCAGCGCCTCCGAGCCTCAGGGGGTCTCACAAGAGACCCAGTACTTC. It yields the protein CASASEPQGVSQETQYF.